This TCR beta chain comes out of a study of molecular identifiers for immune sequencing clone quantification. This clonotype was counted only a few times. This CDR3 has 14 amino acids. Germline V gene sequence: CDR1 MNHEY, CDR2 SVGAGI. V was trimmed by 1 base and J by 6 bases, leaving 9 bases between them. Each CDR3 protein gets one entry after TCRdb re-called the PCR reads with MiXCR. The sample has approximately 590,000 distinct CDR3 sequences, 25% seen once. Sorted naive CD8 T cells, roughly 19,000 to 1,100,000, were sequenced from 10%, 30% or 50% RNA. The J gene is TRBJ2-2, the V gene TRBV6-5; D is uncertain. The sequence was obtained from a human donor in good health. Some libraries in this study had Jurkat cell RNA spiked in. Sequences were obtained from naive CD8+ T cells from blood, with Jurkat cell RNA spiked in. This sample's subset: FACS-sorted CD8+CD4-CCR7+CD45RA+ naive T cells. The CDR3 DNA follows: TGTGCCAGCAGTTACTTCGACTTAGCCGGGGAGCTGTTTTTT. Translated, it gives CASSYFDLAGELFF.